This TCR beta chain was recovered during a study of blood T cell repertoires in COVID-19. Background on the study: The United States, Italy and Spain supplied acute and convalescent COVID-19 samples. From T cells, B-cell-depleted T cells, or PBMCs came the material, which was cDNA or gDNA.

V shed 0 bases and J 7 bases; nucleotides not matched to a gene: 11. The CDR3 loop spans 16 amino acids. Germline CDR1 SGDLS, CDR2 YYNGEE. The protocol was immunoSEQ multiplex PCR, while the TCRdb copy is restricted to in-frame clones and leaves out a portion. Of about 44,000 clones in the sample, 80% to 90% were seen once. What was sequenced was peripheral blood. The genes are TRBV9 and TRBJ1-2, with 8 bases matching TRBD1. The sequence came from a man between 65 and 85 years old with active COVID-19. Written as DNA, the CDR3 is TGTGCCAGCAGCGTAGATAATGGACAGGGAGGCTTTGGCTACACCTTC. Residues: CASSVDNGQGGFGYTF.